Shown below are 7 T cell receptor beta chains from a single sample sequenced in a study of T cell responses to AZD1222 COVID-19 vaccine. Libraries were prepared by immunoSEQ multiplex PCR; TCRdb keeps only in-frame clonotypes and omits some of them. The table records fewer than 85,000 clones, roughly four fifths of them present only once. The input for sequencing was peripheral blood, taken 28 days after the second AZD1222 dose. These receptors were taken from an adult who received the AZD1222 COVID-19 vaccine.

V gene TRBV5-1 combines with J gene TRBJ2-3; possible D gene TRBD1, 6 bases. Germline CDR1 is SGHRS and CDR2 is YFSETQ. CDR3 length: 13 residues. Between the trimmed V and J ends, which lost 0 bases and 6 bases, there was a span of 8 bases. CDR3 residues: CASSLGGQDTQYF. The DNA of the CDR3 is TGCGCCAGCAGCTTGGGTGGACAGGATACGCAGTATTTT.

This chain uses TRBV30 with TRBJ1-1, with 8 bases fitting TRBD1. CDR1 is GTSNPN and CDR2 is SVGIG in the germline V gene (reference sequence). Trimming removed 8 bases from V and 6 bases from J; junction bases left unmatched: 17. The CDR3 length is 15 residues. DNA of the CDR3: TGTGCCCAAAGCCGAGACAGGGGTGCACTTTCTGAAGCTTTCTTT. It translates to CAQSRDRGALSEAFF.

The gene calls are TRBV29-1 and TRBJ1-1; 9 positions agree with TRBD1. The junction had 6 bases not matched to a gene; V was cut back by 6 bases and J by 7 bases. The CDR3 loop spans 12 amino acids. Germline V gene data show CDR1 as SQVTM and CDR2 as ANQGSEA. DNA of the CDR3: TGCAGCGTCGGACGACAGGGGGTTGAAGCTTTCTTT. Residues: CSVGRQGVEAFF. The full variable domain, in which reference TRBV29-1 and TRBJ1-1 provide the parts outside the CDR3, is SAVISQKPSRDICQRGTSLTIQCQVDSQVTMMFWYRQQPGQSLTLIATANQGSEATYESGFVIDKFPISRPNLTFSTLTVSNMSPEDSSIYLCSVGRQGVEAFFGQGTRLTVV.

This sequence joins TRBV18 and TRBJ1-6, with D perhaps TRBD1 (5 bases). The CDR3 has 15 amino acids. Between the trimmed V and J ends, which lost 6 bases and 5 bases, there was a span of 14 bases. Germline values: CDR1 KGHSH, CDR2 LQKENI. CDR3 in amino acids: CASSSQGGDNSPLHF. The CDR3 nucleotides are TGTGCCAGCTCGTCCCAGGGAGGGGATAATTCACCCCTCCACTTT.

The V gene is TRBV6-6, the J gene TRBJ1-2, with D tentatively TRBD1 (6 bases). With 6 bases removed from V and 6 bases from J, the gap between germline ends came to 11 bases. CDR1 and CDR2 (germline): MNHNY, SVGAGI (reference sequence). The CDR3 extends over 12 amino acids. The CDR3 loop is CASRTGRDGYTF. The CDR3 nucleotides read TGTGCCAGCAGGACAGGAAGAGATGGCTACACCTTC.

This clone appeared a few times. This chain joins TRBV3-1 (or the pseudogene TRBV3-2) and TRBJ1-2; no clear D. V was cut by 4 bases and J by 4 bases, with 13 bases left in between. CDR1 is LGHDT, CDR2 YNNKEL, per germline (reference sequence). This CDR3 has 14 amino acids. The CDR3 protein is CASSLSRVSYGYTF. The CDR3 DNA reads TGTGCCAGCAGCCTAAGTCGGGTGAGCTATGGCTACACCTTC.

This rearrangement joins TRBV13 to TRBJ1-1, with D hard to call. Looked up from germline, CDR1 is PRHDT and CDR2 is FYEKMQ (reference sequence). CDR3 length: 16 amino acids. Trimming took 2 bases from V and 0 from J, leaving 13 bases between them. CDR3 in amino acids: CASSLRNFGLNTEAFF. CDR3 in DNA: TGTGCCAGCAGCTTAAGGAACTTTGGATTGAACACTGAAGCTTTCTTT.